Shown below are 30 T cell receptor beta chains from a single sample sequenced in a study of cytomegalovirus exposure and HLA in healthy donors (TCRdb year 2017). Libraries were built with the immunoSEQ multiplex PCR assay. A mixture of 60 forward primers for TCR Vbeta segments and 13 reverse primers for TCR Jbeta segments was used in the multiplex PCR. This is the immuneACCESS table as TCRdb keeps it, with only in-frame sequences that have V and J called. A part of the clones is gone; compared with another copy, unresolved V genes explain less than half, and the rest is unexplained. Within this sample are about 98,000 clones, with 55% to 75% of them counted one time only. Clones ranked in the top ten supply around 2.3% of the sample. The sample was PBMCs. These receptors were taken from a man aged 50 to 60 in good health and CMV-seronegative.

This clone was seen a few times. The V gene is TRBV27, the J gene TRBJ1-5; TRBD1 aligns across 7 bases. Germline values: CDR1 MNHEY, CDR2 SMNVEV (reference sequence). The CDR3 runs 16 residues. The V gene end was trimmed by 5 bases and the J gene end by 2 bases; junction bases not matched to a gene: 9. The CDR3 region is CASSVIGTAGNQPQHF. CDR3 sequence (DNA): TGTGCCAGCAGTGTTATCGGGACAGCGGGCAATCAGCCCCAGCATTTT.

The rearrangement uses TRBV2 and TRBJ1-5; perhaps TRBD1 as D (5 bases). This CDR3 has 15 residues. The V end lost 3 bases, the J end lost 4 bases, and 13 bases lay between the germline ends. Looked up from germline, CDR1 is SNHLY and CDR2 is FYNNEI. As DNA, the CDR3 is TGTGCCAGCAGTGATGGGAGGGGCTTTAATCAGCCCCAGCATTTT. Translated: CASSDGRGFNQPQHF.

This clone turned up a few times. The CDR3 nucleotides are TGTGCCAGCAGCAACGCAGGGGGGAACACTGAAGCTTTCTTT. Amino acid sequence: CASSNAGGNTEAFF. The chain is built from TRBV5-6 and TRBJ1-1; 7 bases align to TRBD1. Germline V gives CDR1 SGHDT, CDR2 YYEEEE. Trimming took 4 bases from V and 1 from J; bases not matched to a gene: 4. The CDR3 length is 14 residues.

The chain is built from TRBV21-1 and TRBJ2-1; TRBD1 is the table's D call, not checked against the DNA. TRBV21-1 is a listed pseudogene. This CDR3 has 11 residues. CDR3 amino acids: CASGTGCEQFF. In nucleotides, the CDR3 is TGTGCCAGCGGAACAGGGTGTGAGCAGTTCTTC.

The chain couples TRBV12-2 to TRBJ1-1; the table gives TRBD1 as D, unverified against the DNA. TRBV12-2 is deemed a pseudogene. CDR3 length equals 12 residues. CDR3 sequence: CASRLGTGEAFF. CDR3 coding DNA: TGTGCAAGTCGCTTAGGGACAGGGGAAGCTTTCTTT.

The chain employs TRBV10-3 and TRBJ2-7, with 13 bases that match TRBD2. Germline loops: CDR1 ENHRY, CDR2 SYGVKD. After removal of 10 bases from V and 0 bases from J, the junction contained 9 bases not matched to a gene. This CDR3 has 16 amino acids. The CDR3 spells CATYGTSGISSYEQYF. Written as DNA, the CDR3 is TGTGCCACCTATGGGACTAGCGGGATCAGCTCCTACGAGCAGTACTTC.

The rearrangement links TRBV7-6 to TRBJ2-7; 7 positions match TRBD2. The CDR3 has 14 amino acids. Germline V CDR1 and CDR2: SGHVS, FNYEAQ. The V gene end was trimmed by 2 bases and the J gene end by 5 bases; junction bases not matched to a gene: 6. CDR3 sequence: CASSLIAGADEQYF. The CDR3 coding sequence is TGTGCCAGCAGCTTAATCGCGGGAGCTGACGAGCAGTACTTC.

The chain joins TRBV18 to TRBJ2-6; D might be TRBD2 (7 bases). The CDR3 has 16 amino acids. CDR1 is KGHSH, CDR2 LQKENI, per germline. V lost 0 bases and J 2 bases, leaving 8 bases between the germline ends. The chain's CDR3 is CASSPPGGAGANVLTF. CDR3 DNA: TGTGCCAGCTCACCACCAGGGGGGGCTGGGGCCAACGTCCTGACTTTC.

The chain uses TRBV28 and TRBJ1-5, with D maybe TRBD1 (6 bases). Trimming removed 8 bases at V and 5 bases at J, with 13 bases between. Germline CDR1 and CDR2: MDHEN and SYDVKM. This CDR3 has 13 amino acids. This chain's CDR3 is CASLGGGHQPQHF. In DNA form, the CDR3 reads TGTGCCAGCTTGGGGGGGGGCCATCAGCCCCAGCATTTT.

This chain connects TRBV7-2 to TRBJ2-1, with 9 nucleotides matching TRBD2. The germline V gene has CDR1 SGHTA and CDR2 FQGNSA. Trimming at V came to 1 base and at J to 10 bases, leaving 11 bases not matched to a gene. CDR3 length: 16 amino acids. The chain's CDR3 is CASSLGPFRGGAEQFF. CDR3 DNA: TGTGCCAGCAGCTTAGGTCCTTTTCGCGGGGGGGCGGAGCAGTTCTTC.

This chain connects TRBV4-3 to TRBJ1-3; D remains unclear. Germline CDR1 LGHNA, CDR2 YSLEER. CDR3 length: 16 amino acids. With 4 bases removed from V and 0 bases from J, the gap between germline ends came to 13 bases. The DNA of the CDR3 is TGCGCCAGCAGCCCATTTTCAGGCAACTCTGGAAACACCATATATTTT. Amino acids: CASSPFSGNSGNTIYF.

The rearrangement joins TRBV15 to TRBJ2-2; 11 nucleotides line up with TRBD1. CDR3 length: 21 residues. V lost 3 bases to trimming and J lost 5 bases; unmatched junction nucleotides: 20. Germline CDR1 reads LNHNV; CDR2 reads YYDKDF (reference sequence). Here the CDR3 DNA reads TGTGCCACCAGCAGTGGATTTGGACAGGGGGCTCCCAAGTTTGGTACCGGGGAGCTGTTTTTT. The encoded protein is CATSSGFGQGAPKFGTGELFF.

The chain uses TRBV6-1 and TRBJ2-1, with 10 bases that match TRBD1. CDR1 and CDR2 from the germline V gene are MNHNS and SASEGT. Trimming took 4 bases from V and 2 from J; bases not matched to a gene: 14. CDR3 length equals 19 residues. Written as DNA, the CDR3 is TGTGCCAGCAGTGTAACAGGAACGACAGGGGGCCAGGCCTACAATGAGCAGTTCTTC. This gives the protein CASSVTGTTGGQAYNEQFF.

The rearrangement uses TRBV5-1 and TRBJ2-1, with 8 bases aligning to TRBD2. CDR1 and CDR2 (germline): SGHRS, YFSETQ. This CDR3 is 19 amino acids long. J was trimmed by 9 bases and V by 0 bases; bases with no gene match: 20. CDR3 region: CASSLDSREASLSGVEQFF. CDR3 DNA: TGCGCCAGCAGCTTGGATTCGCGGGAGGCCTCCTTATCGGGTGTTGAGCAGTTCTTC.

The chain joins TRBV30 to TRBJ1-5; TRBD1 matches at 8 bases. The CDR3 contains 15 residues. Germline loops: CDR1 GTSNPN, CDR2 SVGIG (reference sequence). V trimming: 4 bases; J trimming: 4 bases; junction bases outside the gene matches: 9. CDR3 loop: CAWNQRTGWNQPQHF. In nucleotides, the CDR3 is TGTGCCTGGAACCAAAGGACAGGGTGGAATCAGCCCCAGCATTTT.

This clone was detected a few times. The genes are TRBV11-2 and TRBJ1-2, with unresolved D. CDR3 length equals 16 residues. V dropped 1 base and J dropped 0 bases, with 12 bases sitting between them. CDR1 SGHAT and CDR2 FQNNGV come from the germline V gene. CDR3 region: CASSLVGIDANYGYTF. In DNA form, the CDR3 reads TGTGCCAGCAGCTTAGTCGGGATTGACGCTAACTATGGCTACACCTTC.

The rearrangement uses TRBV15 and TRBJ2-1; D remains ambiguous. This CDR3 is built from 17 residues. The germline V and J ends were trimmed by 1 base and 1 base, with 14 bases remaining between them. CDR1 is LNHNV and CDR2 is YYDKDF in the germline V gene (reference sequence). The CDR3 nucleotides are TGTGCCACCAGCAGAGGCTCGGCTAGTTGGTCCTACAATGAGCAGTTCTTC. It codes for CATSRGSASWSYNEQFF.

CDR3 coding DNA: TGTGCCAGCAGCTTAAATGGGGGCAGTAGCTCCTACAATGAGCAGTTCTTC. As protein: CASSLNGGSSSYNEQFF. The chain joins TRBV7-2 to TRBJ2-1, with a possible D match to TRBD1 (6 bases). CDR3 length: 17 residues. V lost 2 bases to trimming and J lost 0 bases, with 14 bases between them. Per the germline V gene, CDR1 is SGHTA and CDR2 is FQGNSA. The full variable domain, with the rest looked up from reference TRBV7-2 and TRBJ2-1, is GAGVSQSPSNKVTEKGKDVELRCDPISGHTALYWYRQSLGQGLEFLIYFQGNSAPDKSGLPSDRFSAERTGGSVSTLTIQRTQQEDSAVYLCASSLNGGSSSYNEQFFGPGTRLTVL.

V usage is TRBV29-1 and J usage is TRBJ2-1, with 11 bases identical to TRBD2. J lost 0 bases, V lost 5 bases, and 6 bases had no gene match. Germline V gene lookup returns CDR1 SQVTM and CDR2 ANQGSEA. The CDR3 loop spans 16 amino acids. CDR3 sequence: CSVQGLAGTSYNEQFF. CDR3 coding DNA: TGCAGCGTTCAAGGACTAGCGGGCACCTCCTACAATGAGCAGTTCTTC.

This chain uses TRBV5-5 with TRBJ1-6; possibly TRBD1 for D (5 bases). The V and J ends lost 4 bases and 11 bases respectively, with 19 bases between them. Germline-derived CDR1 and CDR2 are SGHKS and YYEKEE (reference sequence). This CDR3 has 15 amino acids. CDR3 DNA: TGTGCCAGCAGCGCCGACGTCGGGGGAGAGCCACCCCTCCACTTT. Its translation: CASSADVGGEPPLHF.

Regarding this clone: Other DNA sequences from this sample encode an identical CDR3 as well. This chain connects TRBV18 to TRBJ1-1; maybe TRBD1 (6 bases). The CDR3 sequence is 13 residues long. Trimming shortened V by 3 bases and J by 1 base, and 6 bases separated the two germline ends. Germline assignment: CDR1 KGHSH and CDR2 LQKENI. The CDR3 bases are TGTGCCAGCTCACCGGGACAGAACACTGAAGCTTTCTTT. This sequence encodes CASSPGQNTEAFF.

The chain is built from TRBV6-5 and TRBJ2-3, with D unclear. Trimming cost V 8 bases and J 3 bases, with 12 bases left between them. Germline-derived CDR1 and CDR2 are MNHEY and SVGAGI. This CDR3 is 13 amino acids long. The CDR3, as DNA: TGTGCCAGCTCCCGCCAGGAAACAGATACGCAGTATTTT. This sequence encodes CASSRQETDTQYF.

The V gene is TRBV5-6, the J gene TRBJ2-1; the match to TRBD2 covers 7 bases. CDR1 and CDR2 from the germline V gene are SGHDT and YYEEEE. The length of the CDR3 is 16 residues. The V and J ends lost 1 base and 3 bases, in that order; junction bases with no gene match: 7. CDR3 protein: CASSLSGGLYYNEQFF. The CDR3 DNA reads as TGTGCCAGCAGCTTGTCGGGGGGACTCTACTACAATGAGCAGTTCTTC. Drawing the rest from reference TRBV5-6 and TRBJ2-1, the complete variable domain is DAGVTQSPTHLIKTRGQQVTLRCSPKSGHDTVSWYQQALGQGPQFIFQYYEEEERQRGNFPDRFSGHQFPNYSSELNVNALLLGDSALYLCASSLSGGLYYNEQFFGPGTRLTVL.

The chain uses TRBV11-1 and TRBJ1-1; D remains ambiguous. This CDR3 spans 12 amino acids. Trimming took 6 bases from V and 1 from J, leaving 6 bases between them. Germline assignment: CDR1 SGHAT and CDR2 FQDESV (reference sequence). This CDR3 is CASRGRNTEAFF. CDR3 nucleotide sequence: TGTGCCAGCAGGGGGAGGAACACTGAAGCTTTCTTT.

The chain carries TRBV5-1 and TRBJ2-1, with TRBD2 as a possible D gene (6 bases). Germline V gene data show CDR1 as SGHRS and CDR2 as YFSETQ. The CDR3 runs to 14 residues. Trimming left V 2 bases short and J 6 bases short, with 12 bases between. CDR3 sequence (DNA): TGCGCCAGCAGCTTCTACCGGGAGAGCAATGAGCAGTTCTTC. It codes for CASSFYRESNEQFF.

V usage is TRBV9 and J usage is TRBJ1-1; possibly TRBD1 for D (6 bases). Germline V gene data show CDR1 as SGDLS and CDR2 as YYNGEE. The V end lost 0 bases, the J end lost 7 bases, and 22 bases lay between the germline ends. This CDR3 spans 17 amino acids. The CDR3 DNA reads TGTGCCAGCAGCGTAGGAGGAAGACTGGGGGGGACAAGTGAAGCTTTCTTT. Translation gives CASSVGGRLGGTSEAFF.

The chain links TRBV27 to TRBJ2-5; the match to TRBD2 covers 8 bases. The V gene end was trimmed by 0 bases and the J gene end by 4 bases; junction bases not matched to a gene: 7. This CDR3 contains 16 residues. The germline gives CDR1 MNHEY, CDR2 SMNVEV (reference sequence). The CDR3 spells CASSLSAGGSSETQYF. The CDR3 nucleotides are TGTGCCAGCAGTTTATCGGCGGGGGGCAGTTCAGAGACCCAGTACTTC.

This clone appeared once. The chain joins TRBV7-3 to TRBJ1-1, with D hard to call. The CDR3 has 13 residues. Germline loops: CDR1 SGHTA, CDR2 FQGTGA. Trimming shortened V by 5 bases and J by 0 bases, and 7 bases separated the two germline ends. The CDR3 spells CASSANLNTEAFF. The DNA for the CDR3 is TGTGCCAGCAGCGCTAATCTGAACACTGAAGCTTTCTTT.

The rearrangement joins TRBV4-3 to TRBJ2-5; 8 bases are shared with TRBD2. The CDR3 contains 16 residues. The junction had 7 bases not matched to a gene; V was cut back by 3 bases and J by 1 base. Germline V gene sequence: CDR1 LGHNA, CDR2 YSLEER. The CDR3, as DNA: TGCGCCAGCAGCCACCCGAGAGCGGGGGTCCAAGAGACCCAGTACTTC. Amino acid sequence: CASSHPRAGVQETQYF.

The chain couples TRBV5-1 to TRBJ2-4; TRBD1 matches 9 bases. CDR1 SGHRS and CDR2 YFSETQ come from the germline V gene. V lost 4 bases, J lost 0 bases, and 11 bases stayed unmatched. The CDR3 loop spans 18 amino acids. CDR3 residues: CASSARTGASPAKNIQYF. The CDR3 region has the DNA TGCGCCAGCAGCGCAAGGACAGGGGCCTCTCCAGCCAAAAACATTCAGTACTTC. The full variable domain, with the rest looked up from reference TRBV5-1 and TRBJ2-4, is KAGVTQTPRYLIKTRGQQVTLSCSPISGHRSVSWYQQTPGQGLQFLFEYFSETQRNKGNFPGRFSGRQFSNSRSEMNVSTLELGDSALYLCASSARTGASPAKNIQYFGAGTRLSVL.